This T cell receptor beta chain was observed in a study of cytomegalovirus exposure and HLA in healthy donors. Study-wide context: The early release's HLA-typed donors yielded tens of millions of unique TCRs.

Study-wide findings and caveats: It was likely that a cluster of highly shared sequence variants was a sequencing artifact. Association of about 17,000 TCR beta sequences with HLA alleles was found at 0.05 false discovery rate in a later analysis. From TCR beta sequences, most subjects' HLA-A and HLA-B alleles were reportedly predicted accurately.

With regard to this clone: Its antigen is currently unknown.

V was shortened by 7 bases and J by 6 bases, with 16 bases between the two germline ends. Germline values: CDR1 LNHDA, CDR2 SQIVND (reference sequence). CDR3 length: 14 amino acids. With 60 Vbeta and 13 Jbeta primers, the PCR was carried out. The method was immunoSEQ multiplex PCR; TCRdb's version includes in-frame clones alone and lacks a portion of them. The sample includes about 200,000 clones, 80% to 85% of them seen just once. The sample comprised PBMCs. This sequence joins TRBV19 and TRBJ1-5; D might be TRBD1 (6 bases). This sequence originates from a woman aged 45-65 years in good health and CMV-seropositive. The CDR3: CASNPPGGGQPQHF. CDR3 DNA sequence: TGTGCCAGTAACCCCCCGGGAGGGGGTCAGCCCCAGCATTTT. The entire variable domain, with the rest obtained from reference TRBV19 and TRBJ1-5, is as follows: DGGITQSPKYLFRKEGQNVTLSCEQNLNHDAMYWYRQDPGQGLRLIYYSQIVNDFQKGDIAEGYSVSREKKESFPLTVTSAQKNPTAFYLCASNPPGGGQPQHFGDGTRLSIL.